The present entry profiles one T cell receptor beta chain with its context. This table comes from immunoSEQ multiplex PCR, and its TCRdb copy is limited to in-frame clones, with some not included. The table lists 90,000 to 120,000 clones, 70% to 90% of them singletons. The data originate from a study of blood T cell repertoires in COVID-19. Across the study: The United States, Italy and Spain supplied acute and convalescent COVID-19 samples.

Germline values: CDR1 SGHRS, CDR2 YFSETQ. The CDR3 consists of 13 residues. After removal of 2 bases from V and 5 bases from J, the junction contained 1 base not matched to a gene. This TCR came from a human donor in a cohort sampled during active COVID-19. The V and J genes are TRBV5-1 and TRBJ2-5; TRBD2 matches at 9 bases. Sequenced sample: peripheral blood. CDR3 sequence (DNA): TGCGCCAGCAGCTTTGGACTAGCGGAGACCCAGTACTTC. It codes for CASSFGLAETQYF.